This T cell receptor beta chain was sequenced during a study of blood T cell repertoires in COVID-19. Study in general: Collection of acute and convalescent COVID-19 samples took place in the United States, Italy and Spain.

Per the study methods: Nucleated cell number was recorded as an estimate derived from reference gene primer amplification. Repertoires were generated with immunoSEQ multiplex PCR, while TCRdb's copy carries only in-frame clones and drops some. The V and J calls and clone size were taken over from that table, and D and trimming were inferred from the DNA. The data show 130,000 to 150,000 clones, around four fifths seen once. Trimming pared 4 bases from V and 3 bases from J, leaving 16 bases between. Germline values: CDR1 SGHTA, CDR2 FQGNSA. The CDR3 covers 16 residues. The TCR sequence derives from a woman aged 40 to 49 with active or convalescent COVID-19. The specimen sequenced was peripheral blood. The rearrangement links TRBV7-2 to TRBJ1-3, with a tentative D call TRBD1 (6 bases). This chain's CDR3 is CASSSDWGGSGNTIYF. Written as DNA, the CDR3 is TGTGCCAGCAGCTCCGATTGGGGGGGCAGTGGAAACACCATATATTTT. The variable domain in full, completed from reference TRBV7-2 and TRBJ1-3, reads GAGVSQSPSNKVTEKGKDVELRCDPISGHTALYWYRQSLGQGLEFLIYFQGNSAPDKSGLPSDRFSAERTGGSVSTLTIQRTQQEDSAVYLCASSSDWGGSGNTIYFGEGSWLTVV.